This is a list of T cell receptor beta chains from one sample in a study of CD8+ T cells in alopecia areata. Measured with immunoSEQ multiplex PCR; TCRdb has only the in-frame clones, and not every one. The repertoire holds hundreds of thousands of clones, with approximately 52% as singletons. The specimen was CD4+ T cells sorted from blood, collected at week 0. The receptors here all came from a human donor with alopecia areata. CDR3s include the opening cysteine and the closing phenylalanine or tryptophan. Fields, in order: clone size, V gene, J gene, D gene, CDR3 protein, CDR3 DNA. D genes are given only for firm matches. Not all rows give a size; the values are once, few, many and, for expanded clones, a class.

clone size: .
V gene: TRBV30
J gene: TRBJ2-7
D gene: .
CDR3 protein: CAWSDPRSPYEQYF
CDR3 DNA: TGTGCCTGGAGTGACCCCCGGTCCCCCTACGAGCAGTACTTC

clone size: .
V gene: TRBV4-1
J gene: TRBJ2-7
D gene: .
CDR3 protein: CASSQANEQYF
CDR3 DNA: TGCGCCAGCAGCCAAGCTAACGAGCAGTACTTC

clone size: few
V gene: TRBV14
J gene: TRBJ2-4
D gene: TRBD1
CDR3 protein: CASSRQGAGDIQYF
CDR3 DNA: TGTGCCAGCAGCCGACAGGGGGCTGGAGACATTCAGTACTTC

clone size: few
V gene: TRBV7-2
J gene: TRBJ2-5
D gene: TRBD1
CDR3 protein: CASSADRRETQYF
CDR3 DNA: TGTGCCAGCAGCGCGGACAGGAGGGAGACCCAGTACTTC

clone size: few
V gene: TRBV7-6
J gene: TRBJ1-1
D gene: TRBD1
CDR3 protein: CASSLSGQGFTEAFF
CDR3 DNA: TGTGCCAGCAGCTTAAGCGGACAGGGGTTCACTGAAGCTTTCTTT

clone size: .
V gene: TRBV7-3
J gene: TRBJ2-7
D gene: .
CDR3 protein: CASSLDSPAYEQYF
CDR3 DNA: TGTGCCAGCAGCTTAGACAGCCCAGCCTACGAGCAGTACTTC

clone size: .
V gene: TRBV9
J gene: TRBJ1-1
D gene: .
CDR3 protein: CASSVVGRGNTEAFF
CDR3 DNA: TGTGCCAGCAGCGTAGTGGGACGGGGGAACACTGAAGCTTTCTTT

clone size: .
V gene: TRBV4-1
J gene: TRBJ2-7
D gene: .
CDR3 protein: CASSQDGQPHYEQYF
CDR3 DNA: TGCGCCAGCAGCCAAGATGGGCAGCCTCACTACGAGCAGTACTTC

clone size: few
V gene: TRBV7-9
J gene: TRBJ2-2
D gene: TRBD2
CDR3 protein: CASSKAGGTTGELFF
CDR3 DNA: TGTGCCAGCAGCAAAGCGGGAGGGACTACCGGGGAGCTGTTTTTT

clone size: .
V gene: TRBV29-1
J gene: TRBJ1-1
D gene: .
CDR3 protein: CSVIGGTEAFF
CDR3 DNA: TGCAGCGTTATTGGGGGCACTGAAGCTTTCTTT

clone size: .
V gene: TRBV7-9
J gene: TRBJ2-1
D gene: TRBD2
CDR3 protein: CASSFSGTRPYNEQFF
CDR3 DNA: TGTGCCAGCAGTTTTTCCGGGACTAGGCCCTACAATGAGCAGTTCTTC

clone size: .
V gene: TRBV30
J gene: TRBJ2-7
D gene: TRBD1
CDR3 protein: CAWTPGTGAYEQYF
CDR3 DNA: TGTGCCTGGACGCCCGGGACAGGGGCCTACGAGCAGTACTTC

clone size: .
V gene: TRBV7-9
J gene: TRBJ1-2
D gene: TRBD1
CDR3 protein: CASTDRGDGYTF
CDR3 DNA: TGTGCCAGCACCGACAGGGGAGATGGCTACACCTTC

clone size: .
V gene: TRBV11-2
J gene: TRBJ2-2
D gene: .
CDR3 protein: CASSFGLTWTGELFF
CDR3 DNA: TGTGCCAGCAGCTTTGGGCTGACCTGGACCGGGGAGCTGTTTTTT

clone size: .
V gene: TRBV7-6
J gene: TRBJ1-1
D gene: .
CDR3 protein: CASSASTGRSTEAFF
CDR3 DNA: TGTGCCAGCAGCGCCTCGACAGGACGGAGCACTGAAGCTTTCTTT

clone size: .
V gene: TRBV6-1
J gene: TRBJ2-3
D gene: .
CDR3 protein: CASSHPRDTQYF
CDR3 DNA: TGTGCCAGCAGTCACCCTAGAGATACGCAGTATTTT

clone size: .
V gene: TRBV5-4
J gene: TRBJ1-1
D gene: .
CDR3 protein: CASSLYRVNTEAFF
CDR3 DNA: TGTGCCAGCAGCTTGTACAGGGTGAACACTGAAGCTTTCTTT

clone size: .
V gene: TRBV7-8
J gene: TRBJ2-1
D gene: .
CDR3 protein: CASTNYNEQFF
CDR3 DNA: TGTGCCAGCACGAACTACAATGAGCAGTTCTTC

clone size: .
V gene: TRBV9
J gene: TRBJ2-3
D gene: TRBD2
CDR3 protein: CASSVSRGAYTDTQYF
CDR3 DNA: TGTGCCAGCAGTGTCTCGCGGGGGGCTTACACAGATACGCAGTATTTT

clone size: few
V gene: TRBV6-5
J gene: TRBJ2-3
D gene: TRBD2
CDR3 protein: CASRRLALGPDTQYF
CDR3 DNA: TGTGCCAGCAGGAGACTAGCCCTTGGCCCAGATACGCAGTATTTT

clone size: .
V gene: TRBV5-1
J gene: TRBJ1-2
D gene: .
CDR3 protein: CASSLDSNYGYTF
CDR3 DNA: TGCGCCAGCAGCTTGGACAGCAACTATGGCTACACCTTC

clone size: .
V gene: TRBV6-1
J gene: TRBJ1-1
D gene: TRBD1
CDR3 protein: CASSGDRFNTEAFF
CDR3 DNA: TGTGCCAGCAGTGGGGACAGGTTTAACACTGAAGCTTTCTTT

clone size: .
V gene: TRBV30
J gene: TRBJ1-3
D gene: .
CDR3 protein: CAWSVASGNTIYF
CDR3 DNA: TGTGCCTGGAGTGTGGCCTCTGGAAACACCATATATTTT

clone size: .
V gene: TRBV7-9
J gene: TRBJ1-2
D gene: TRBD1
CDR3 protein: CASSTRDSYGYTF
CDR3 DNA: TGTGCCAGCAGCACCCGGGACAGCTATGGCTACACCTTC

clone size: .
V gene: TRBV6-6
J gene: TRBJ1-5
D gene: .
CDR3 protein: CASTLDGHQPQHF
CDR3 DNA: TGTGCCAGCACCCTGGACGGACATCAGCCCCAGCATTTT

clone size: .
V gene: TRBV29-1
J gene: TRBJ2-7
D gene: TRBD2
CDR3 protein: CSVGPVRGVTVNEQYF
CDR3 DNA: TGCAGCGTTGGGCCCGTCCGGGGGGTAACGGTCAACGAGCAGTACTTC

clone size: few
V gene: TRBV4-1
J gene: TRBJ1-2
D gene: .
CDR3 protein: CASSQALLRGSSFGSYTF
CDR3 DNA: TGCGCCAGCAGCCAAGCTTTGTTGAGGGGGTCGAGCTTCGGAAGCTACACCTTC

clone size: .
V gene: TRBV2
J gene: TRBJ1-6
D gene: .
CDR3 protein: CASSRENSPLHF
CDR3 DNA: TGTGCCAGCAGTCGGGAGAATTCACCCCTCCACTTT

clone size: few
V gene: TRBV29-1
J gene: TRBJ1-2
D gene: .
CDR3 protein: CSVREGPGSGYTF
CDR3 DNA: TGCAGCGTGCGTGAAGGGCCGGGAAGTGGCTACACCTTC

clone size: few
V gene: TRBV7-7
J gene: TRBJ2-5
D gene: TRBD1
CDR3 protein: CASSPWDRGPEETQYF
CDR3 DNA: TGTGCTAGCAGCCCCTGGGACAGGGGGCCGGAAGAGACCCAGTACTTC

clone size: few
V gene: TRBV29-1
J gene: TRBJ2-5
D gene: TRBD1
CDR3 protein: CSVPTGILRGSQETQYF
CDR3 DNA: TGCAGCGTGCCGACAGGGATACTCCGAGGGTCCCAAGAGACCCAGTACTTC

clone size: .
V gene: TRBV5-1
J gene: TRBJ2-7
D gene: TRBD2
CDR3 protein: CATGAGGSSYEQYF
CDR3 DNA: TGCGCCACCGGTGCGGGGGGGAGCTCCTACGAGCAGTACTTC

clone size: few
V gene: TRBV11-2
J gene: TRBJ1-1
D gene: .
CDR3 protein: CASSLQGVNTEAFF
CDR3 DNA: TGTGCCAGCAGCTTACAGGGAGTGAACACTGAAGCTTTCTTT

clone size: .
V gene: TRBV6-1
J gene: TRBJ2-7
D gene: .
CDR3 protein: CASSEAVTVAYEQYF
CDR3 DNA: TGTGCCAGCAGTGAAGCGGTGACAGTAGCCTACGAGCAGTACTTC

clone size: .
V gene: TRBV27
J gene: TRBJ1-1
D gene: .
CDR3 protein: CASSLGGRTEAFF
CDR3 DNA: TGTGCCAGCAGTTTAGGGGGGAGGACTGAAGCTTTCTTT

clone size: few
V gene: TRBV7-8
J gene: TRBJ1-1
D gene: .
CDR3 protein: CASSGNRNTEAFF
CDR3 DNA: TGTGCCAGCAGCGGAAACAGGAACACTGAAGCTTTCTTT

clone size: .
V gene: TRBV30
J gene: TRBJ1-5
D gene: .
CDR3 protein: CAWSVGLNSNQPQHF
CDR3 DNA: TGTGCCTGGAGTGTAGGGCTTAATAGCAATCAGCCCCAGCATTTT